The rows below give T cell receptor beta chains drawn from one sample of a study of Ad26.COV2.S vaccination and SARS-CoV-2 variants. TCRdb's copy holds only in-frame clones and misses some; the assay was immunoSEQ multiplex PCR. The sample carries about 480,000 clones, approximately 88% recorded once. Sequenced material: peripheral blood, taken in a trial of Ad26.COV2.S vaccine versus placebo. The receptors originated from a person aged 18-65 years who received the Ad26.COV2.S COVID-19 vaccine or a placebo. The CDR3 runs from the conserved cysteine through the conserved F or W. The D gene is left open where the match is weak. Size values are once, few and many counts, or a class for expanded clones, and some rows have none.

J	D	V	size	CDR3	DNA
TRBJ2-1	TRBD2	TRBV5-6	NA	CASSFALAGGLF	TGTGCCAGCAGCTTTGCCCTAGCGGGAGGGCTCTTC
TRBJ1-4	NA	TRBV6-1	NA	CASSERAGINEKLFF	TGTGCCAGCAGTGAAAGGGCAGGGATTAATGAAAAACTGTTTTTT
TRBJ2-2	NA	TRBV28	NA	CASSPNTGELFF	TGTGCCAGCTCGCCGAACACCGGGGAGCTGTTTTTT
TRBJ1-1	NA	TRBV19	NA	CASRQPGGTEAFF	TGTGCCAGTAGACAGCCGGGGGGGACTGAAGCTTTCTTT
TRBJ2-5	NA	TRBV6-5	NA	CASTDPAAETQYF	TGTGCCAGCACCGACCCCGCTGCAGAGACCCAGTACTTC
TRBJ2-3	TRBD2	TRBV28	NA	CASTLGGIGTDTQYF	TGTGCCAGCACTCTCGGGGGGATTGGCACAGATACGCAGTATTTT
TRBJ2-1	TRBD1	TRBV15	NA	CATSREFTGVHNEQFF	TGTGCCACCAGCAGAGAATTCACAGGGGTCCACAATGAGCAGTTCTTC
TRBJ2-1	TRBD2	TRBV7-2	NA	CASRDWGGSHNEQFF	TGTGCCAGCAGGGATTGGGGGGGATCCCACAATGAGCAGTTCTTC
TRBJ2-1	TRBD2	TRBV28	NA	CASSLELAGVNEQFF	TGTGCCAGCAGTTTAGAACTAGCGGGAGTCAATGAGCAGTTCTTC
TRBJ2-7	NA	TRBV6-2/TRBV6-3	NA	CASSKIAGAVREQYF	TGTGCCAGCAGTAAGATCGCGGGGGCGGTGAGGGAGCAGTACTTC
TRBJ1-4	NA	TRBV19	NA	CASSIPGTPLELFF	TGTGCCAGTAGTATCCCCGGGACACCCCTTGAACTGTTTTTT
TRBJ1-1	NA	TRBV15	once	CATSREQFRNTEAFF	TGTGCCACCAGCAGAGAGCAGTTTCGGAACACTGAAGCTTTCTTT